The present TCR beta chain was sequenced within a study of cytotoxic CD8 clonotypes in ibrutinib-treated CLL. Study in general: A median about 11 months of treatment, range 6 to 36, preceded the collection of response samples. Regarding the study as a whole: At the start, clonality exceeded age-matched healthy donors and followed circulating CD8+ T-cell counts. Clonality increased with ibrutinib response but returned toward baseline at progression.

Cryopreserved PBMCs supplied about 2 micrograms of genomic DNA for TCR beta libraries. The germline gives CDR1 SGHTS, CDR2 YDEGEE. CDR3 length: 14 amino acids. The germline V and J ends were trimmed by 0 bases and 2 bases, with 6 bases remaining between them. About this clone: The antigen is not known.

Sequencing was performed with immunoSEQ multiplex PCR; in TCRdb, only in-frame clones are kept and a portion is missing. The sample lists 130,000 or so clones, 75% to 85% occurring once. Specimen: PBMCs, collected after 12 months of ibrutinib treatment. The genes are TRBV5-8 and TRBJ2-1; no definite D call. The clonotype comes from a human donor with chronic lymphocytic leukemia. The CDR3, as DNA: TGTGCCAGCAGCTTGGAGCGTACCTACAATGAGCAGTTCTTC. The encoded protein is CASSLERTYNEQFF.